This T cell receptor (beta chain) came from a study of identical twins. Whole-study results and caveats: Insertion counts were lower in abundant cord blood beta clonotypes, a trend that memory repertoires did not show. In beta out-of-frame sequences, the excess sharing between twins was weaker. The authors drew conclusions from cross-sectional statistical analysis rather than following the same donors.

With 4 bases removed from V and 0 bases from J, the gap between germline ends came to 9 bases. CDR1 and CDR2 (germline): DFQATT, SNEGSKA (reference sequence). The CDR3 totals 13 residues. MiXCR was run by TCRdb on the 5' RACE reads, yielding one entry per CDR3 protein. The sample has 550,000 to 800,000 distinct CDR3 sequences, roughly 7.1% seen once. As for this clonotype: Its antigen is still unknown.

These data were also reused for a study on yellow fever vaccine responses in identical twins.

Sequencing was done on a sample of PBMCs. The V and J genes are TRBV20-1 and TRBJ1-1; D unclear. This receptor was identified in a woman aged 18-30 years in good health. CDR3 in amino acids: CSAKPTLNTEAFF. Written as DNA, the CDR3 is TGCAGTGCTAAACCGACATTGAACACTGAAGCTTTCTTT.